Reported below is one T cell receptor beta chain. This entry is derived from a study of blood T cell repertoires in COVID-19. Germline V gene data show CDR1 as SGHAT and CDR2 as FQNNGV. The CDR3 is 16 residues long. With 5 bases removed from V and 3 bases from J, the gap between germline ends came to 19 bases. Generated by immunoSEQ multiplex PCR, the TCRdb table keeps only in-frame clones and is missing some. The data show over 300,000 clones, 70% to 90% seen once. The chain employs TRBV11-2 and TRBJ1-1; TRBD1 might be the D (6 bases). The sequenced sample consisted of PBMCs or T cells enriched from blood (not recorded which). The clonotype was recovered from a woman aged 30 to 39 who had recovered from COVID-19. The CDR3 DNA is TGTGCCAGCAGCCCACCGAACCCGGGACATTACACTGAAGCTTTCTTT. It is translated as CASSPPNPGHYTEAFF. The full variable domain, rest sourced from reference TRBV11-2 and TRBJ1-1, is EAGVAQSPRYKIIEKRQSVAFWCNPISGHATLYWYQQILGQGPKLLIQFQNNGVVDDSQLPKDRFSAERLKGVDSTLKIQPAKLEDSAVYLCASSPPNPGHYTEAFFGQGTRLTVV.